This is a list of T cell receptor beta chains from one sample in a study of blood T cells in healthy people across ages. TCRdb passed the 5' RACE reads through MiXCR, listing each CDR3 protein once. The sample shows almost 1 million distinct CDR3 sequences, roughly 51% of them seen only once. The sample was blood. The receptors originated from a woman aged 55-70 years in good health. Both conserved end residues are part of each CDR3. The D gene is left open where the match is weak. The size field is filled for only some rows; it gives once, few, many or a size class.

j_call: TRBJ1-2; clone_size: -; v_call: TRBV27; d_call: -; cdr3_aa: CASSVDANYGYTF; cdr3_nt: TGTGCCAGCAGTGTGGACGCAAACTATGGCTACACCTTC
j_call: TRBJ2-5; clone_size: few; v_call: TRBV9; d_call: TRBD2; cdr3_aa: CASSVGHLAGVDETQYF; cdr3_nt: TGTGCCAGCAGCGTAGGCCATCTAGCGGGAGTGGATGAGACCCAGTACTTC
j_call: TRBJ2-4; clone_size: -; v_call: TRBV2; d_call: TRBD1; cdr3_aa: CASSFTGEGIQYF; cdr3_nt: TGTGCCAGCAGCTTTACAGGGGAAGGCATTCAGTACTTC
j_call: TRBJ2-3; clone_size: few; v_call: TRBV7-3; d_call: TRBD1; cdr3_aa: CASSRGGRTGEDTQYF; cdr3_nt: TGTGCCAGCAGCCGTGGCGGCCGGACAGGGGAGGATACGCAGTATTTT
j_call: TRBJ2-3; clone_size: -; v_call: TRBV6-2/TRBV6-3; d_call: TRBD2; cdr3_aa: CASSYSTGREDADTQYF; cdr3_nt: TGTGCCAGCAGTTACTCGACGGGGCGGGAGGACGCAGATACGCAGTATTTT
j_call: TRBJ2-1; clone_size: -; v_call: TRBV12-3/TRBV12-4; d_call: -; cdr3_aa: CASSFRKGVHEQFF; cdr3_nt: TGTGCCAGCAGTTTCCGGAAAGGCGTGCATGAGCAGTTCTTC
j_call: TRBJ1-2; clone_size: once; v_call: TRBV6-2/TRBV6-3; d_call: -; cdr3_aa: CASSYVIGTYGYTF; cdr3_nt: TGTGCCAGCAGTTACGTTATAGGGACCTATGGCTACACCTTC
j_call: TRBJ1-5; clone_size: -; v_call: TRBV27; d_call: -; cdr3_aa: CASSPKYSNQPQHF; cdr3_nt: TGTGCCAGCAGTCCTAAGTATAGCAATCAGCCCCAGCATTTT
j_call: TRBJ2-7; clone_size: -; v_call: TRBV7-9; d_call: -; cdr3_aa: CASRSFEQTRYEQYF; cdr3_nt: TGTGCCAGCAGGTCATTCGAACAGACTCGCTACGAGCAGTACTTC
j_call: TRBJ2-5; clone_size: few; v_call: TRBV2; d_call: -; cdr3_aa: CATSGSGETQYF; cdr3_nt: TGTGCCACCAGTGGGTCAGGAGAGACCCAGTACTTC
j_call: TRBJ2-7; clone_size: few; v_call: TRBV30; d_call: TRBD1; cdr3_aa: CALIRPGQGYSYEQYF; cdr3_nt: TGTGCCTTAATCAGACCGGGACAGGGATACTCCTACGAGCAGTACTTC
j_call: TRBJ2-3; clone_size: few; v_call: TRBV7-9; d_call: -; cdr3_aa: CASSSDTASSQYF; cdr3_nt: TGTGCCAGCAGCTCCGACACTGCCTCCAGCCAGTATTTT
j_call: TRBJ2-7; clone_size: -; v_call: TRBV7-4; d_call: -; cdr3_aa: CASSRQGIDYEQYF; cdr3_nt: TGTGCCAGCAGCCGGCAGGGGATTGACTACGAGCAGTACTTC
j_call: TRBJ2-7; clone_size: many; v_call: TRBV29-1; d_call: -; cdr3_aa: CSVVAAHSYEQYF; cdr3_nt: TGCAGCGTTGTGGCAGCTCACTCCTACGAGCAGTACTTC
j_call: TRBJ2-7; clone_size: -; v_call: TRBV7-2; d_call: -; cdr3_aa: CASSLRKTGITNEQYF; cdr3_nt: TGTGCCAGCAGCCTAAGGAAAACAGGGATTACCAATGAGCAGTACTTC
j_call: TRBJ1-4; clone_size: few; v_call: TRBV25-1; d_call: -; cdr3_aa: CASSEPVGANEKLFF; cdr3_nt: TGTGCCAGCAGTGAGCCGGTCGGAGCTAATGAAAAACTGTTTTTT
j_call: TRBJ1-1; clone_size: few; v_call: TRBV6-2/TRBV6-3; d_call: TRBD1; cdr3_aa: CASSFDRGNTEAFF; cdr3_nt: TGTGCCAGCAGTTTTGACAGGGGCAACACTGAAGCTTTCTTT
j_call: TRBJ2-5; clone_size: -; v_call: TRBV2; d_call: -; cdr3_aa: CASSEDSSQETQYF; cdr3_nt: TGTGCCAGCAGTGAGGACTCATCGCAAGAGACCCAGTACTTC
j_call: TRBJ2-7; clone_size: many; v_call: TRBV27; d_call: -; cdr3_aa: CASSLASSYEQYF; cdr3_nt: TGCGCCAGCAGTCTAGCGAGCTCCTACGAGCAGTACTTC
j_call: TRBJ2-7; clone_size: -; v_call: TRBV7-8; d_call: -; cdr3_aa: CASSLVPGPSVYEQYF; cdr3_nt: TGTGCCAGCAGCTTAGTTCCGGGACCGTCGGTCTACGAGCAGTACTTC
j_call: TRBJ1-5; clone_size: -; v_call: TRBV6-2/TRBV6-3; d_call: -; cdr3_aa: CASRRGVSNQPQHF; cdr3_nt: TGTGCCAGCAGGCGAGGGGTGAGCAATCAGCCCCAGCATTTT
j_call: TRBJ2-7; clone_size: -; v_call: TRBV20-1; d_call: TRBD1; cdr3_aa: CSAREGGRGRYEQYF; cdr3_nt: TGCAGTGCTAGAGAGGGAGGCAGGGGGCGCTACGAGCAGTACTTC
j_call: TRBJ2-7; clone_size: few; v_call: TRBV7-9; d_call: -; cdr3_aa: CASSLGDTTYEQYF; cdr3_nt: TGTGCCAGCAGCTTAGGCGACACAACCTACGAGCAGTACTTC
j_call: TRBJ2-2; clone_size: -; v_call: TRBV5-1; d_call: -; cdr3_aa: CASSQTTANTGELFF; cdr3_nt: TGCGCCAGCAGCCAGACAACCGCGAACACCGGGGAGCTGTTTTTT
j_call: TRBJ1-1; clone_size: -; v_call: TRBV20-1; d_call: -; cdr3_aa: CSANPTQGWGTEAFF; cdr3_nt: TGCAGTGCTAACCCGACTCAAGGCTGGGGCACTGAAGCTTTCTTT
j_call: TRBJ2-2; clone_size: -; v_call: TRBV5-5; d_call: -; cdr3_aa: CASSLVGSAGGELFF; cdr3_nt: TGTGCCAGCAGCTTGGTGGGATCTGCCGGCGGGGAGCTGTTTTTT
j_call: TRBJ2-5; clone_size: -; v_call: TRBV20-1; d_call: -; cdr3_aa: CSAKRQGSGLETQYF; cdr3_nt: TGCAGTGCTAAACGTCAGGGGTCGGGATTAGAGACCCAGTACTTC
j_call: TRBJ2-3; clone_size: -; v_call: TRBV20-1; d_call: -; cdr3_aa: CSARDRLPTDTQYF; cdr3_nt: TGCAGTGCTAGAGATCGTCTCCCCACAGATACGCAGTATTTT
j_call: TRBJ2-1; clone_size: -; v_call: TRBV11-2; d_call: -; cdr3_aa: CASSLSDREFYNEQFF; cdr3_nt: TGTGCCAGCAGCTTATCTGACCGGGAGTTCTACAATGAGCAGTTCTTC